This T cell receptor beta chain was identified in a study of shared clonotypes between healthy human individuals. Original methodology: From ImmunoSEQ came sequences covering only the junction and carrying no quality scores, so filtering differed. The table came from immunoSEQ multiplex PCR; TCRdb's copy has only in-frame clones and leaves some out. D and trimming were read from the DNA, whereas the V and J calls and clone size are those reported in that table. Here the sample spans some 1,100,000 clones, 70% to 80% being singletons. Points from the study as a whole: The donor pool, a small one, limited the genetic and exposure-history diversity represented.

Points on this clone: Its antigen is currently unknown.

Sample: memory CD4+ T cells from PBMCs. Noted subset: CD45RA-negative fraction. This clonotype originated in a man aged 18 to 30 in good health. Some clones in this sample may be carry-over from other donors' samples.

This CDR3 reads CSVEGRNTEAFF. The CDR3 DNA is TGCAGCGTTGAAGGACGGAACACTGAAGCTTTCTTT. The rearrangement joins TRBV29-1 to TRBJ1-1; no clear D gene. The CDR3 is made up of 12 amino acids. From germline, CDR1 is SQVTM and CDR2 ANQGSEA. V shed 1 base and J shed 1 base, with 4 bases lying between them.